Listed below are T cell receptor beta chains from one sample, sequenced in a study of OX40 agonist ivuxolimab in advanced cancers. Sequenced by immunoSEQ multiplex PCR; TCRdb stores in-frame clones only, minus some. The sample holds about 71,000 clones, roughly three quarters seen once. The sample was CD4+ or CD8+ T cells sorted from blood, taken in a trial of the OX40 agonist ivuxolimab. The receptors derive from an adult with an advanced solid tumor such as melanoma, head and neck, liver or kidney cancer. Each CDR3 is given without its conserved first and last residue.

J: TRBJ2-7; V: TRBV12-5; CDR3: ASGLSRDVYEQY
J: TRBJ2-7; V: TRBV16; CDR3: ASSQQGVEQY
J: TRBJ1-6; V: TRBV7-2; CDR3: ASSLGQGDSPLH
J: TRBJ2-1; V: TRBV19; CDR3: ASSITKEQF
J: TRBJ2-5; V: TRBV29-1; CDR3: SAISGGAGTQY
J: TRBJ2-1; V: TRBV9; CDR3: ASSADGTYNEQF
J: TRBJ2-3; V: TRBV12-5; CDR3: ASGTPLSISSTDTQY
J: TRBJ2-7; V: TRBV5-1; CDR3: ASTTTTGTISYEQY
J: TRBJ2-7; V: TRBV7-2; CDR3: ASSLRAGGLSYEQY
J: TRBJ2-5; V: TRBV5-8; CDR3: ASSFRFLSGQETQY
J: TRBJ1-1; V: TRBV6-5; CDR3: ASRREALAF
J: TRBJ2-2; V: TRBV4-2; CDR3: ASSLGGGTGELF
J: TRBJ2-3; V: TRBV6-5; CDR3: ASRTGTLSVDTQY
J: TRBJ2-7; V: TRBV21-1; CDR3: ASKWRGYEQY
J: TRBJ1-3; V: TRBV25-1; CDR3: ASSEYSGRAGNTIY
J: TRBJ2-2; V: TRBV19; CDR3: ASRIQREGGTGELF
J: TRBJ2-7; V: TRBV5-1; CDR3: ASSLLPGQGYEQY
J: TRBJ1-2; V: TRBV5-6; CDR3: ASSYNSLGYT
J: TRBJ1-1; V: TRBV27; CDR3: ASSPKRRGHLEAF
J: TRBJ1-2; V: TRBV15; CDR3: ATSRDGDAYGYT
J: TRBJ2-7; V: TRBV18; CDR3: ASSPPPSGTHEQY
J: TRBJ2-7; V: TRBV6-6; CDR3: ASRRDRVHEQY
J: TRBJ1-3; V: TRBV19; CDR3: ASPAPPGNTIY
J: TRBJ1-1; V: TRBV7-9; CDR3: ASSPEKGAEAF
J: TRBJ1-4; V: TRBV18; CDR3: ASSEGANEKLF
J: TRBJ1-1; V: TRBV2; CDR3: ASSVSSAGKVTEAF
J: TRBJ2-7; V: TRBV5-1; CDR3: ASSGGPWGYEQY
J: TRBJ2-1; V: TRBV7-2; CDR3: ASSLELAAYNEQF
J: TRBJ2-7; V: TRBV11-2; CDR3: ASSGLKKLIYEQY
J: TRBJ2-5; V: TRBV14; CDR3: ASSLLQGLETQY
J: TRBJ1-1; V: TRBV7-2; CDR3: ASSRAPRAMNTEAF
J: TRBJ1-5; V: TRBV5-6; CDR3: ASSLAASNQPQH
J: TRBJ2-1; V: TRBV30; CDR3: AWRVPAGYEQF
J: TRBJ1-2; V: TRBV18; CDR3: ASSPRRTGENYGYT
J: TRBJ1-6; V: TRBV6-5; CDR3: ASSSSYNSPLH
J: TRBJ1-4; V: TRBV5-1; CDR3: ASSSGQGTGEKLF
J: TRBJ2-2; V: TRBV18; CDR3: ASSPTPGGLYTGELF
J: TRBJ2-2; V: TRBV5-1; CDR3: ASSLLRDTNTGELF
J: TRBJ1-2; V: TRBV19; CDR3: ASSSFPEGAGGYT
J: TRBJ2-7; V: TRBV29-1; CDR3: SVAEGPYEQY
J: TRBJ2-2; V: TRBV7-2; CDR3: ASSFRSTGELF
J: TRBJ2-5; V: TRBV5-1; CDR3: ASSRATGAAETQY
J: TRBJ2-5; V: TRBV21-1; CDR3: PTWSGRMTQETQY
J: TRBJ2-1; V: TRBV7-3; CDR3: ASSSDRDRGGNEQF
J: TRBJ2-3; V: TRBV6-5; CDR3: ASSYSGGADTQY
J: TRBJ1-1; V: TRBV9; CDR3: ASSPRGGNTEAF
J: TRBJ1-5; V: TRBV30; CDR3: AWDRDFNQPQH
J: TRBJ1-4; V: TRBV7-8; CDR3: ASSLGLTYEKLF
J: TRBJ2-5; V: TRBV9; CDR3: ASSVDDQETQY
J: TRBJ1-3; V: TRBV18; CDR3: ASSEYSSGNTIY
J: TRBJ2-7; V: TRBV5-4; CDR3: ASSLYMGLQVYEQY
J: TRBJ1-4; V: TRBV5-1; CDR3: ASSLGQGREKLF